This TCR beta chain was identified during a study of T cell repertoires in cytomegalovirus infection. For the study at large: CMV epitopes in the study were HLA-C-restricted (recently identified) and HLA-B-restricted (well studied).

TCRdb reanalysed the reads using MiXCR and keeps one entry per CDR3 protein. The data show around 900,000 distinct CDR3 sequences, around a third seen once. As for this clonotype: The antigen is not known.

The germline V gene has CDR1 DFQATT and CDR2 SNEGSKA (reference sequence). After removal of 5 bases from V and 0 bases from J, the junction contained 10 bases not matched to a gene. The CDR3 covers 15 residues. This TCR came from a human donor in good health (CMV status not recorded). Some clones in this sample may be carry-over from other donors' samples. The sample consisted of cultured CD8+ T cells from PBMCs, taken from culture after CMV antigen stimulation. V and J are TRBV20-1 and TRBJ2-7; 7 bases fit TRBD1. DNA of the CDR3: TGCAGTGCTGAGCAGACAGGGCTTAGCTCCTACGAGCAGTACTTC. Translated: CSAEQTGLSSYEQYF.